The clone carrying this TCR beta chain was observed a handful of times. Its antigen is not known. These data belong to a study of blood T cells in healthy people across ages. Isolated per sample were at least 6 million PBMCs. The study, taken as a whole, reports: Researchers said unsorted PBMCs prevented a conclusive naive versus antigen-experienced comparison. More naive CD4+ cells and higher diversity marked long-lived donors relative to aged donors.

Germline V gives CDR1 MNHEY, CDR2 SVGEGT. V gave up 10 bases and J gave up 6 bases; unmatched junction bases: 5. The CDR3 is 13 amino acids. A second about 7 to 11 cycle PCR used barcoded and J-beta primers. All cDNA molecules were each tagged by a template-switch adaptor with 12 random nucleotides. MiXCR, run by TCRdb on the 5' RACE reads, gives a single entry per CDR3 protein. Counted here are 1.5 million to 2 million distinct CDR3 sequences, roughly 27% occurring once; the ten biggest clones make up less than 9.5%. The sample taken for sequencing was blood. The receptor comes from a woman under 40 in good health. The genes are TRBV6-2 or TRBV6-3 and TRBJ2-3; 12 nucleotides agree with TRBD2. CDR3 loop: CAIGLAGTDTQYF. Written as DNA, the CDR3 is TGTGCCATAGGACTAGCGGGAACCGATACGCAGTATTTT.